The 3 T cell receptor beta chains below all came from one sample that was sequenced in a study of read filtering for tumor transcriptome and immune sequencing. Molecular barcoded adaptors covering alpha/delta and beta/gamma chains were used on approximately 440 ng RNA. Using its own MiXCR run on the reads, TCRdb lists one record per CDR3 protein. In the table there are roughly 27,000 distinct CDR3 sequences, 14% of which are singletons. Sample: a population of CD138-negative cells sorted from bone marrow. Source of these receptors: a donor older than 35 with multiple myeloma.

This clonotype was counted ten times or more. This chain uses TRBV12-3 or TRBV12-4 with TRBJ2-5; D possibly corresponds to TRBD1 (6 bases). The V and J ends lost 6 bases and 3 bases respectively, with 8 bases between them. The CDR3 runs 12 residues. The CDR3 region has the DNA TGTGCCAGCAGCCGGACAGAAGAGACCCAGTACTTC. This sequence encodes CASSRTEETQYF.

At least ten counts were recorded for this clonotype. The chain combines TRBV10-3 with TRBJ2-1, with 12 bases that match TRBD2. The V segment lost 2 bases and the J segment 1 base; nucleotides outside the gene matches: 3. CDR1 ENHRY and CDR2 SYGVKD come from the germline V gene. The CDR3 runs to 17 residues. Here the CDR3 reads CAISEILAGGSYNEQFF. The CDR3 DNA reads TGTGCCATCAGTGAGATCCTAGCGGGAGGGTCCTACAATGAGCAGTTCTTC.

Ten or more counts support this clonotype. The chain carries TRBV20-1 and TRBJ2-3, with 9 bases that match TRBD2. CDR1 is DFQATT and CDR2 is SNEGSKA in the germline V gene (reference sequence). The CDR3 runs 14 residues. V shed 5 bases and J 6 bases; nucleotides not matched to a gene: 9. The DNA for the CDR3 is TGCAGTGCTCCGGGACTAGCATTGGGGGATACGCAGTATTTT. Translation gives CSAPGLALGDTQYF.